This T cell receptor beta chain stems from a study of regulatory T cells in long-lasting Graves disease. CDR3 regions were amplified by Arm-PCR using iRepertoire HTBI primers to build TCR beta libraries. TCRdb re-called the multiplex PCR reads with MiXCR, one entry per CDR3 protein. Of 400,000 to 550,000 distinct CDR3 sequences in the sample, more than 13% are singletons; the top ten hold 15% to 20%. This clonotype appeared a few times. Its matching antigen is unknown. The time point denotes: newly diagnosed GD, antithyroid drugs for less than 3 months. Extracted PBMC RNA gave rise to the TCR library. One endocrinology department in Xi'an, China, was where patients came from. Study-level findings and limits: Repertoires from persistent disease leaned toward TRBV28, TRBJ1-2 and TRBJ2-5.

CDR1 and CDR2 (germline): SGDLS, YYNGEE. The CDR3 length is 13 residues. V was cut by 3 bases and J by 3 bases, with 7 bases left in between. The data also belong to a second study, concerning T cells in Graves' hyperthyroidism and ophthalmopathy. As that study records: Exclusion criteria comprised uncontrolled infection, other autoimmune disease, pregnancy or lactation.

The genes are TRBV9 and TRBJ1-5, with D perhaps TRBD1 (6 bases). The sample here was peripheral blood mononuclear cells (PBMCs), taken at new diagnosis, from a patient treated with antithyroid drugs. The receptor was derived from a woman in her thirties with Graves disease. This CDR3 is CASSGTANQPQHF. Written as DNA, the CDR3 is TGTGCCAGCAGCGGGACAGCCAATCAGCCCCAGCATTTT.